This is a list of T cell receptor beta chains from one sample in a study of cytomegalovirus exposure and HLA in healthy donors. Clones were sequenced by immunoSEQ multiplex PCR, and TCRdb holds only the in-frame ones, with some missing. The sample gives hundreds of thousands of clones, 75% to 80% of which show up once; about 2% is in the top ten. The sequenced sample was PBMCs. Receptors originate from a male donor in good health and CMV-seronegative. Each CDR3 is given with its conserved first and last residue. A D gene is named only where the DNA matches it firmly. Clone size appears in some rows only: once, few, many, or a class for an expanded clone.

cdr3_length j_call clone_size d_call v_call cdr3_nt cdr3_aa
13 TRBJ2-5 . . TRBV6-6 TGTGCCAGCAGTTACAACAGGGTGGAGACCCAGTACTTC CASSYNRVETQYF
14 TRBJ1-2 . . TRBV28 TGTGCCAGCAGTTTAGAGGGTGGCAAGAGTGGCTACACCTTC CASSLEGGKSGYTF
15 TRBJ1-1 . TRBD1 TRBV5-4 TGTGCCAGCAGCTATCCGACAGGGGTGAACACTGAAGCTTTCTTT CASSYPTGVNTEAFF
15 TRBJ2-1 once TRBD1 TRBV4-3 TGCGCCAGCAGCCATTCCGGGACAGGGGGGGATGAGCAGTTCTTC CASSHSGTGGDEQFF
16 TRBJ2-2 . TRBD2 TRBV6-5 TGTGCCAGCAGTTACACGGGGGGGCAAAACACCGGGGAGCTGTTTTTT CASSYTGGQNTGELFF
15 TRBJ2-3 . TRBD2 TRBV5-1 TGCGCCAGCAGCGGACTAGCGGGAGCGACAGATACGCAGTATTTT CASSGLAGATDTQYF
13 TRBJ2-3 . . TRBV28 TGTGCCAGCAGTTTGAGTAGCACAGATACGCAGTATTTT CASSLSSTDTQYF
15 TRBJ1-4 once TRBD1 TRBV28 TGTGCCAGCAGACCCCGACAGGGGGCGCGGGAAAAACTGTTTTTT CASRPRQGAREKLFF
11 TRBJ2-7 . . TRBV20-1 TGCAGTGCTAACTACTTGTACGAGCAGTACTTC CSANYLYEQYF
16 TRBJ2-1 . . TRBV5-4 TGTGCCAGCAGCCCTAATGGACAGCTTCCCCACAATGAGCAGTTCTTC CASSPNGQLPHNEQFF
14 TRBJ2-7 . TRBD1 TRBV7-9 TGTGCCAGCACCCCCTGGGACAGCCTCTACGAGCAGTACTTC CASTPWDSLYEQYF
16 TRBJ2-7 few TRBD2 TRBV29-1 TGCAGCGTTTCCGGACTAGCGGGGGGGCTCCGTGAGGAGCAGTACTTC CSVSGLAGGLREEQYF
15 TRBJ2-7 . . TRBV7-2 TGTGCCAGCAGCTTAGGGACGGGGAACTTGTACGAGCAGTACTTC CASSLGTGNLYEQYF
14 TRBJ2-7 few TRBD2 TRBV7-2 TGTGCCAGCAGCATGGGACTAGCGGGATACGAGCAGTACTTC CASSMGLAGYEQYF
14 TRBJ1-5 few . TRBV19 TGTGCCAGTAGTATAGGTCAGGTCTCCGGGCCCCAGCATTTT CASSIGQVSGPQHF
15 TRBJ1-4 . . TRBV28 TGTGCCAGCAGTTCGAGCCCCTCCGGGGATGAAAAACTGTTTTTT CASSSSPSGDEKLFF
15 TRBJ2-1 . . TRBV30 TGTGCCTGGAGCCCCGGGCTAGCCCCCTACAATGAGCAGTTCTTC CAWSPGLAPYNEQFF
17 TRBJ2-3 . TRBD2 TRBV7-9 TGTGCCAGCAGCACCCGGGACATAGCGGAGCGGGGGGATACGCAGTATTTT CASSTRDIAERGDTQYF
14 TRBJ2-1 . TRBD2 TRBV6-5 TGTGCCAGCAGACGCGGACTAGCAGACAATGAGCAGTTCTTC CASRRGLADNEQFF
16 TRBJ1-3 once . TRBV4-3 TGCGCCAGCAGCCCTGGAGACAGCTTGGGGGGAAACACCATATATTTT CASSPGDSLGGNTIYF
17 TRBJ2-3 . TRBD2 TRBV7-2 TGTGCCAGCAGCCCCCGGGGGGGACTAGTGGATAGAGATACGCAGTATTTT CASSPRGGLVDRDTQYF
14 TRBJ1-3 few . TRBV19 TGTGCCAGTAGTCCCGCGTCCGGGAGGGGCACCATATATTTT CASSPASGRGTIYF
16 TRBJ1-5 . . TRBV7-9 TGTGCCAGCAGCTTAGGAGCAGGCCATAGCAATCAGCCCCAGCATTTT CASSLGAGHSNQPQHF
18 TRBJ2-7 . TRBD1 TRBV15 TGTGCCACCAGCAGAGATCGTCCCACAGGGGCCATCTCCTACGAGCAGTACTTC CATSRDRPTGAISYEQYF
13 TRBJ2-7 . TRBD1 TRBV7-2 TGTGCCAGCAGCCACGGACAGGGGCTCGAGCAGTACTTC CASSHGQGLEQYF
16 TRBJ2-2 . . TRBV11-3 TGTGCCAGCAGCTCCCTACCCGGGCGGGATCCCGGGGAGCTGTTTTTT CASSSLPGRDPGELFF
14 TRBJ1-3 . . TRBV6-5 TGTGCCAGCAGTTACTCAGGGGCTGGAAACACCATATATTTT CASSYSGAGNTIYF
14 TRBJ1-1 . . TRBV5-1 TGCGCCAGCAAGTTGGGGCATTTGAACACTGAAGCTTTCTTT CASKLGHLNTEAFF
15 TRBJ1-4 . . TRBV28 TGTGCCAGCAGCCATATCGACAGGTTTAATGAAAAACTGTTTTTT CASSHIDRFNEKLFF
14 TRBJ2-5 . TRBD2 TRBV28 TGTGCCAGCAGGTCCCCAGCGGGAGTAGAGACCCAGTACTTC CASRSPAGVETQYF
14 TRBJ1-5 few . TRBV7-9 TGTGCCAGCAGCCCAGACGGAGGAAATCAGCCCCAGCATTTT CASSPDGGNQPQHF
16 TRBJ2-3 . TRBD2 TRBV5-4 TGTGCCAGCAGCTCCCGGGCCGGGACTAGCCTCTATACGCAGTATTTT CASSSRAGTSLYTQYF
13 TRBJ2-1 . TRBD1 TRBV2 TGTGCCAGCAGTGCGACAGGGTCGGGCTTGGGGTTCTTC CASSATGSGLGFF
17 TRBJ2-5 . TRBD2 TRBV4-2 TGTGCCAGCAGCCAAGAAAGGGGAGCGGGGGGTCAAGAGACCCAGTACTTC CASSQERGAGGQETQYF
17 TRBJ2-1 once TRBD2 TRBV11-3 TGTGCCAGCAGCTGGGGACTAGCGGGGTCCACCTACAATGAGCAGTTCTTC CASSWGLAGSTYNEQFF
17 TRBJ1-2 . TRBD1 TRBV9 TGTGCCAGCAGCGCCCCCGGGATTTGTGACAGGGGATATGGCTACACCTTC CASSAPGICDRGYGYTF
15 TRBJ1-6 . TRBD1 TRBV6-1 TGTGCCAGCAGTGAAGCAGGGGGCCTCAATTCACCCCTCCACTTT CASSEAGGLNSPLHF
16 TRBJ1-3 . . TRBV5-1 TGCGCCAGCAGCTTGGCGGCAGGGCTCTCTGGAAACACCATATATTTT CASSLAAGLSGNTIYF
16 TRBJ2-7 . TRBD1 TRBV2 TGTGCCAGCAGTCTTTTCGGGCAACAGGGGGCGGGTGAGCAGTACTTC CASSLFGQQGAGEQYF
12 TRBJ1-3 . . TRBV30 TGTGCCTGGAGCCCCTCCGTAAACACCATATATTTT CAWSPSVNTIYF
13 TRBJ1-5 . . TRBV2 TGTGCCACTACAGGGTTTAGGGATCAGCCCCAGCATTTT CATTGFRDQPQHF
11 TRBJ2-1 . . TRBV27 TGTGCCAGCAGTCTATACAATGAGCAGTTCTTC CASSLYNEQFF
15 TRBJ1-2 . TRBD1 TRBV15 TGTGCCACCAGCCCCAGGACAGGCGGTCCTTATGGCTACACCTTC CATSPRTGGPYGYTF
12 TRBJ2-7 . . TRBV2 TGTGCCAGCAGTTTCAGCGGTTACGAGCAGTACTTC CASSFSGYEQYF
17 TRBJ2-5 few TRBD1 TRBV5-1 TGCGCCAGCTTTCCCGGGACAGGTATAATGTACCAAGAGACCCAGTACTTC CASFPGTGIMYQETQYF
13 TRBJ2-7 . TRBD2 TRBV28 TGTGCCACGACTAGCGGGGGGCGCTACGAGCAGTACTTC CATTSGGRYEQYF
10 TRBJ2-5 . . TRBV29-1 TGCAGCTTTAGACAAGAGACCCAGTACTTC CSFRQETQYF
15 TRBJ2-7 few TRBD2 TRBV28 TGTGCCAGCAGCCCCGCCGGAGCGGGAGAATACGAGCAGTACTTC CASSPAGAGEYEQYF
13 TRBJ1-1 . . TRBV7-9 TGTGCCAGCAGCGGGGACTTGAACACTGAAGCTTTCTTT CASSGDLNTEAFF
16 TRBJ2-3 . . TRBV7-6 TGTGCCAGCAGCTTAGGCCCGGGGTTGGAGACAGATACGCAGTATTTT CASSLGPGLETDTQYF
14 TRBJ1-4 . . TRBV5-1 TGCGCCAGCAGCTTGGGGCAGGGCGATGAAAAACTGTTTTTT CASSLGQGDEKLFF
16 TRBJ1-1 . TRBD1 TRBV9 TGTGCCAGCAGCGTAGTGACAGGGGGCGGAAACACTGAAGCTTTCTTT CASSVVTGGGNTEAFF
16 TRBJ2-1 . TRBD1 TRBV7-9 TGTGCCAGCAGCCTAGGAGCCTACAGGGGCTCGAATGAGCAGTTCTTC CASSLGAYRGSNEQFF
14 TRBJ2-7 . TRBD1 TRBV7-2 TGTGCCAGCACCACTACAGGGGGCAGATACGAGCAGTACTTC CASTTTGGRYEQYF
16 TRBJ2-5 . TRBD2 TRBV2 TGTGCCAGCAGTGTCGGGACTAGCGAGAAACAAGAGACCCAGTACTTC CASSVGTSEKQETQYF